The clone carrying this TCR beta chain appeared many times. The cDNA was synthesized by 5'RACE incorporating 10-nucleotide random UMIs. From 15-18 subjects, over 190 million TCR-beta sequences were obtained in each sequencing run. TCRdb ran MiXCR on the 5' RACE reads and lists one entry per CDR3 protein. The repertoire holds about 80,000 distinct CDR3 sequences, with approximately 6% as singletons. Time point noted: longitudinal time-point 2. The sample originates from a study of neurological immune-mediated disorders. This TCR came from a woman aged 55-69 years with multiple sclerosis. The source material was PBMCs.

CDR3 sequence reads: CASSLGLVSTDTQYF. The CDR3 region has the DNA TGCGCCAGCAGCTTGGGTCTGGTGAGCACAGATACGCAGTATTTT. This chain joins TRBV5-1 and TRBJ2-3; D not resolved. This CDR3 comprises 15 residues. The ends were cut back, 0 bases at V and 0 bases at J, with 8 bases in the middle. Germline V gives CDR1 SGHRS, CDR2 YFSETQ.